Listed below are T cell receptor beta chains from one sample, sequenced in a study of shared clonotypes between healthy human individuals. The repertoire was sequenced with immunoSEQ multiplex PCR; TCRdb's copy has only in-frame clones and lacks some. The table records about 470,000 clones, about 85% of them present only once. Sequencing was done on a sample of PBMCs. The receptors shown here come from a woman between 40 and 50 years old in good health. Some clones in this sample may be carry-over from other donors' samples. CDR3s include the opening cysteine and the closing phenylalanine or tryptophan. A D gene is named only where the DNA matches it firmly. Size is omitted from some rows. Given values are once, few, many or a class for expanded clones.

D	V	J	size	DNA	CDR3
-	TRBV19	TRBJ1-5	-	TGTGCCAGTAGTCTCACTGGTGGGCAGCCCCAGCATTTT	CASSLTGGQPQHF
-	TRBV7-8	TRBJ1-1	-	TGTGCCAGCAGCTTAGTTGGCAGGGCGTCGGACACTGAAGCTTTCTTT	CASSLVGRASDTEAFF
-	TRBV28	TRBJ1-5	many	TGTGCCAGCAGTTACGGGACGGAGAATCAGCCCCAGCATTTT	CASSYGTENQPQHF
-	TRBV7-9	TRBJ2-6	-	TGTGCCAGCAGTACTCTTCGGGGGGCGCTGACCTCTGGGGCCAACGTCCTGACTTTC	CASSTLRGALTSGANVLTF
-	TRBV7-3	TRBJ2-3	-	TGTGCCAGCAGCCTCAGTCCGACAGATACGCAGTATTTT	CASSLSPTDTQYF
TRBD2	TRBV11-2	TRBJ2-7	-	TGTGCCAGCAGCTTAGATTTGGCTAGCGGGAGAGGGTTGGTCTACGAGCAGTACTTC	CASSLDLASGRGLVYEQYF
-	TRBV4-1	TRBJ2-7	-	TGCGCCAGCAGCCAAGGGGACTGGTCCAGGGTGTACTTC	CASSQGDWSRVYF
-	TRBV7-3	TRBJ2-2	-	TGTGCCAGCAGCGGCAGTGGTGGAATCACCGGGGAGCTGTTTTTT	CASSGSGGITGELFF
-	TRBV7-9	TRBJ2-4	-	TGTGCCAGCAGCTCTGGTTTCAACATTCAGTACTTC	CASSSGFNIQYF
TRBD2	TRBV7-3	TRBJ2-1	few	TGTGCCAGCAGCTTAACGCGGGAGGCCTACAATGAGCAGTTCTTC	CASSLTREAYNEQFF
TRBD2	TRBV10-3	TRBJ2-7	-	TGTGCCATCAGTGAGTCGGGACTAGCGGATGCTCGGGGGCAGTACTTC	CAISESGLADARGQYF
TRBD2	TRBV7-3	TRBJ2-3	-	TGTGCCAGCAGCTTAAATGCGGGAGGGAGCACAGATACGCAGTATTTT	CASSLNAGGSTDTQYF
TRBD2	TRBV6-1	TRBJ2-5	-	TGTGCCAGCCGTAGCGGGAGAAGGGAGACCCAGTACTTC	CASRSGRRETQYF
-	TRBV6-1	TRBJ1-2	-	TGTGCCAGCGGGGAATTTTACGGCTACACCTTC	CASGEFYGYTF
-	TRBV6-6	TRBJ2-7	-	TGTGCCAGCAGTGGTTTTGACGAGCAGTACTTC	CASSGFDEQYF
-	TRBV4-1	TRBJ1-2	few	TGCGCCAGCAGCTTCCGGAGGGGTACCTATGGCTACACCTTC	CASSFRRGTYGYTF
-	TRBV7-3	TRBJ1-1	-	TGTGCCAGCAGCTTATGGCCGGCGGGTCGAAGAGGGGACACTGAAGCTTTCTTT	CASSLWPAGRRGDTEAFF
-	TRBV6-6	TRBJ1-3	once	TGTGCCAGCAAACAGGGAGGCGGAAACACCATATATTTT	CASKQGGGNTIYF
-	TRBV28	TRBJ2-1	-	TGTGCCACCACTCGGGTCTATGAGCAGTTCTTC	CATTRVYEQFF
TRBD2	TRBV29-1	TRBJ2-1	few	TGCAGCGTTGAAGCCCCAGCGGGAGGGCCGGGTGAGCAGTTCTTC	CSVEAPAGGPGEQFF
-	TRBV7-8	TRBJ1-2	-	TGTGCCAGCAGCCGCCCGGGACCCGGAGGCTACACCTTC	CASSRPGPGGYTF
-	TRBV29-1	TRBJ2-2	-	TGCAGCGTTGAAGACACGGGTCGCACCGGGGAGCTGTTTTTT	CSVEDTGRTGELFF
TRBD1	TRBV10-2	TRBJ2-1	-	TGCGCCAGCAGTGAGTCGGAGGACAGGGGTGGTGAGCAGTTCTTC	CASSESEDRGGEQFF
TRBD2	TRBV5-1	TRBJ2-1	-	TGCGCCAGCAGCCGGGAGGCTAGCGGATCCTCCTACAATGAGCAGTTCTTC	CASSREASGSSYNEQFF
-	TRBV7-2	TRBJ2-5	-	TGTGCCAGCAGCTTCCTGGACAGTTTAAGTCCTTTCCTGTACTTC	CASSFLDSLSPFLYF
TRBD1	TRBV19	TRBJ2-7	-	TGTGCCAGTAGTCCACCCTCCTCAGGGGGAGATACGAACGAGCAGTACTTC	CASSPPSSGGDTNEQYF
-	TRBV11-2	TRBJ2-7	-	TGTGCCAGCAGCCCCATAACCCCGAGCTCCTACGAGCAGTACTTC	CASSPITPSSYEQYF
-	TRBV30	TRBJ2-3	-	TGTGCCTGGAGGAAACGGGGACAGGGAGGTGGGCGAGCGGGAGCCGGGGATACGCAGTATTTT	CAWRKRGQGGGRAGAGDTQYF
-	TRBV10-3	TRBJ1-1	-	TGTGCCATCAGTGGGGACGGCAACACTGAAGCTTTCTTT	CAISGDGNTEAFF
-	TRBV18	TRBJ2-1	-	TGTGCCAGCTCACCAAGCGGCGTTTTCGGAGCAGGTCTGTTCTTC	CASSPSGVFGAGLFF
-	TRBV5-4	TRBJ2-7	few	TGTGCCAGCAGAATCGGGGGTAGCTACGAGCAGTACTTC	CASRIGGSYEQYF
TRBD1	TRBV10-3	TRBJ1-2	once	TGTGCCATCAGTGACCCCGGGACAGGGGGCTATGGCTACACCTTC	CAISDPGTGGYGYTF
-	TRBV30	TRBJ2-7	many	TGTGCCTGGAGTGACCCCCGCCTACGGGCGCACTCCTACGAGCAGTACTTC	CAWSDPRLRAHSYEQYF
-	TRBV7-9	TRBJ2-2	once	TGTGCCAGCAGCTTCCTTCAGGCGTCCGGGGAGCTGTTTTTT	CASSFLQASGELFF
-	TRBV4-3	TRBJ2-7	-	TGCGCCAGCAGCCTGTCCGCAGGACGGTCCTACGAGCAGTACTTC	CASSLSAGRSYEQYF
-	TRBV6-6	TRBJ1-1	-	TGTGCCAGCAGTACCCGAGAGAACACTGAAGCTTTCTTT	CASSTRENTEAFF
TRBD2	TRBV4-1	TRBJ2-7	few	TGCGCCAGCAGCCAAGAAGGGACTAGCGGGAGTATCGAGCAGTACTTC	CASSQEGTSGSIEQYF
-	TRBV9	TRBJ2-7	-	TGTGCCAGCAGCGCCGACGACGGTACCTACGAGCAGTACTTC	CASSADDGTYEQYF
TRBD1	TRBV7-9	TRBJ2-7	-	TGTGCCAGCAGCTCTAGGCGGGGGACAGGGGGCAGCGAGCAGTACTTC	CASSSRRGTGGSEQYF
TRBD1	TRBV6-1	TRBJ1-4	-	TGTGCCAGCAAGACAGGGAGCCATAATGAAAAACTGTTTTTT	CASKTGSHNEKLFF